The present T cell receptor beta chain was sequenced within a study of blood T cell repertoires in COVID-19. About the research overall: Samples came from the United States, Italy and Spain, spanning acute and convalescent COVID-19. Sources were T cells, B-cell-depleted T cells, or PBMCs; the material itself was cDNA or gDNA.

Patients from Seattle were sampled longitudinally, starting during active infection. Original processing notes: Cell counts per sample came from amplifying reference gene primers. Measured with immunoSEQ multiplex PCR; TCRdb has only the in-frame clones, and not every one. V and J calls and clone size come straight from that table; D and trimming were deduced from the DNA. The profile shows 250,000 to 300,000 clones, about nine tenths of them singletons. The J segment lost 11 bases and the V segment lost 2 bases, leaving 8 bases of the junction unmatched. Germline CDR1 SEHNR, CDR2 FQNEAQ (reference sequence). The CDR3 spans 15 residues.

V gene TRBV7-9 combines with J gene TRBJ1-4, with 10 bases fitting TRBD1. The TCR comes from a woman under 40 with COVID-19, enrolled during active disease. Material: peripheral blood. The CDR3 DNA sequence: TGTGCCAGCAGCTTAAGGGGACAGGGGAAAGAGAAACTGTTTTTT. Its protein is CASSLRGQGKEKLFF.